Below are 7 T cell receptor beta chains sequenced from a single sample in a study of identical twins. Each CDR3 protein gets one entry after TCRdb re-called the 5' RACE reads with MiXCR. The sample has 240,000 or so distinct CDR3 sequences, approximately 12% seen once. This sample also belongs to another study, concerning yellow fever vaccine responses in identical twins.

Sequencing was done on a sample of memory (CD45RO+) T cells sorted from blood. The origin of the receptors is a woman in her late teens or twenties in good health.

The V gene is TRBV14, the J gene TRBJ2-7; 8 bases map to TRBD1. The V gene's germline CDR1 is SGHDN and CDR2 FVKESK. Losses at the gene ends were 0 bases for V and 1 base for J; bases not matched to a gene: 11. The CDR3 runs 18 residues. The CDR3 loop is CASSQDQQGARKSYEQYF. The CDR3 DNA reads as TGTGCCAGCAGCCAAGATCAGCAGGGGGCTAGGAAATCCTACGAGCAGTACTTC.

This clonotype has only a few counts. V gene TRBV7-9 combines with J gene TRBJ1-1; tentatively, D is TRBD1 (5 bases). Germline V gives CDR1 SEHNR, CDR2 FQNEAQ (reference sequence). V dropped 1 base and J dropped 3 bases, with 12 bases sitting between them. The CDR3 has 15 residues. CDR3 residues: CASSLEARGDTEAFF. In DNA, the CDR3 is TGTGCCAGCAGCTTAGAAGCTCGGGGGGACACTGAAGCTTTCTTT.

This rearrangement joins TRBV3-1 to TRBJ2-1; 12 nucleotides agree with TRBD2. Germline-derived CDR1 and CDR2 are LGHDT and YNNKEL (reference sequence). The CDR3 extends over 16 amino acids. Trimming removed 0 bases from V and 9 bases from J; junction bases left unmatched: 6. This chain's CDR3 is CASSQDLLAGGFEQFF. As DNA, the CDR3 is TGTGCCAGCAGCCAAGATTTGCTAGCGGGGGGGTTTGAGCAGTTCTTC.

The table lists this clonotype with a few counts. The chain links TRBV11-2 to TRBJ2-3; no clear D. This CDR3 has 13 amino acids. The germline V and J ends were trimmed by 7 bases and 0 bases, with 8 bases remaining between them. Germline V CDR1 and CDR2: SGHAT, FQNNGV. CDR3 in DNA: TGTGCCAGCACTCCCGCTAGCACAGATACGCAGTATTTT. Residues: CASTPASTDTQYF.

This clonotype appeared a single time. A far larger clone is one nucleotide away, so this likely arose from a read error. V usage is TRBV7-9 and J usage is TRBJ2-3; D gene ambiguous. The CDR3 has 12 residues. Germline-derived CDR1 and CDR2 are SEHNR and FQNEAQ (reference sequence). V was cut by 4 bases and J by 4 bases, with 6 bases left in between. The CDR3 region is CASSSVPDTQYF. Here the CDR3 DNA reads TGTGCCAGCAGCTCAGTTCCAGATACGCAGTATTTT.

This clonotype has ten or more counts. The V gene is TRBV7-2, the J gene TRBJ2-3; D is possibly TRBD2 (6 bases). The germline V and J ends were trimmed by 4 bases and 2 bases, with 13 bases remaining between them. Per the germline V gene, CDR1 is SGHTA and CDR2 is FQGNSA. This CDR3 is 15 amino acids long. CDR3 residues: CASSSPGLITDTQYF. DNA for the CDR3: TGTGCCAGCAGCTCGCCGGGACTTATCACAGATACGCAGTATTTT.

The sample holds a few counts of this clonotype. The chain carries TRBV27 and TRBJ1-6; TRBD1 aligns across 7 bases. There are 11 residues in the CDR3. Germline V CDR1 and CDR2: MNHEY, SMNVEV (reference sequence). Trimming at V came to 6 bases and at J to 13 bases, leaving 3 bases not matched to a gene. CDR3 DNA sequence: TGTGCCAGCAGGAGAGGGGGCCCCCTCCACTTT. It translates to CASRRGGPLHF.